The sequence of this T cell receptor (beta chain) was determined in a study of PD-1 blockade in classical Hodgkin lymphoma. On the study more broadly: Patients in the cohort were put on intravenous nivolumab, 3 mg/kg every 2 weeks.

The data were produced by immunoSEQ multiplex PCR, yet TCRdb's version contains in-frame clones alone and is incomplete. The table includes roughly 50,000 clones, approximately 89% detected once. Indicated time point: cycle 4 day 1 (C4D1), after less than seven weeks of nivolumab. Each patient experienced a relapse that followed autologous stem cell transplantation, and brentuximab vedotin exposure varied. Of note for this clone: Its antigen is not identified.

Study-level results: Healthy donors reportedly exceeded newly diagnosed patients in baseline TCR diversity. Baseline diversity was lower in partial responders and progressors than complete responders. While CD8+ TCR diversity did not rise significantly by C4D1, CD4+ TCR diversity did.

Germline CDR1 is SQVTM and CDR2 is ANQGSEA. The trim removed 7 bases at V and 7 bases at J, leaving 6 bases unmatched. The CDR3 totals 12 residues. The sequence was obtained from a human donor with classical Hodgkin lymphoma. The V and J genes are TRBV29-1 and TRBJ1-2, with TRBD1 matching over 10 bases. This specimen consisted of peripheral blood mononuclear cells (PBMCs), obtained before the fourth cycle of nivolumab. CDR3 protein: CSAGQGRGGYTF. The CDR3 DNA is TGCAGCGCGGGACAGGGGAGGGGTGGCTACACCTTC.